This passage covers 5 T cell receptor beta chains from one sample sequenced in a study of blood T cell repertoires in COVID-19. Generated by immunoSEQ multiplex PCR, the TCRdb table keeps only in-frame clones and is missing some. Found here are around 120,000 clones, roughly two thirds of them singletons; the top ten hold 5% to 6.5%. Input material: peripheral blood. Every receptor here comes from a man older than 75 with acute or convalescent COVID-19.

This chain connects TRBV19 to TRBJ1-2; D gene uncertain. The CDR3 length is 13 residues. Trimming removed 5 bases at V and 2 bases at J, with 9 bases between. Germline CDR1 and CDR2: LNHDA and SQIVND (reference sequence). CDR3 coding DNA: TGTGCCAGTAGTTCGGCGGAAAACTATGGCTACACCTTC. This sequence encodes CASSSAENYGYTF.

This chain joins TRBV6-5 and TRBJ2-3; TRBD2 is a possible D gene (5 bases). Trimming cost V 7 bases and J 1 base, with 12 bases left between them. The V gene's germline CDR1 is MNHEY and CDR2 SVGAGI. The CDR3 spans 14 residues. The CDR3, as DNA: TGTGCCAGCACCAAAGCGGCAGGCACAGATACGCAGTATTTT. Protein: CASTKAAGTDTQYF.

V usage is TRBV3-1 (or the pseudogene TRBV3-2) and J usage is TRBJ1-1; no definite D call. Deletions cut 6 bases from V and 5 bases from J, with 10 bases between. Germline V gene data show CDR1 as LGHDT and CDR2 as YNNKEL (reference sequence). The CDR3 is 12 amino acids. The CDR3, as DNA: TGTGCCAGCAGTCTCCTCGGGACTGAAGCTTTCTTT. This codes for CASSLLGTEAFF.

The CDR3 loop reads CASSVGESGYTF. The CDR3 nucleotides read TGTGCCAGCAGCGTTGGTGAGAGTGGCTACACCTTC. The genes are TRBV9 and TRBJ1-2, with D unresolved. The germline gives CDR1 SGDLS, CDR2 YYNGEE. The CDR3 length is 12 residues. Deletions cut 2 bases from V and 7 bases from J, with 9 bases between.

This sequence joins TRBV7-2 and TRBJ2-5; 7 nucleotides match TRBD2. Germline-derived CDR1 and CDR2 are SGHTA and FQGNSA. The CDR3 runs 16 residues. J gave up 4 bases and V 5 bases, and 13 bases lay outside the gene matches. The CDR3 coding sequence is TGTGCCAGCAGCCCCGGATCCCGATTAGCGGGAGAGACCCAGTACTTC. Translation gives CASSPGSRLAGETQYF.